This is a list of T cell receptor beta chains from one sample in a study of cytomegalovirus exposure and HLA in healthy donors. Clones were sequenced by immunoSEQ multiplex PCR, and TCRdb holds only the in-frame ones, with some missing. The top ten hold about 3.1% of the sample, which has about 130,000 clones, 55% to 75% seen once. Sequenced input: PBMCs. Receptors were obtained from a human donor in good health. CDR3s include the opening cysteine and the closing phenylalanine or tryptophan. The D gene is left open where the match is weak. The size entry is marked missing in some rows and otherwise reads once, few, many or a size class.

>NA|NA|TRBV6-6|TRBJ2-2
CASSQPAGELFF
TGTGCCAGCAGTCAACCAGCGGGGGAGCTGTTTTTT
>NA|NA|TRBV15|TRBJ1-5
CATSRDFGVPGPDQPQHF
TGTGCCACCAGCAGAGATTTCGGTGTGCCTGGGCCCGATCAGCCCCAGCATTTT
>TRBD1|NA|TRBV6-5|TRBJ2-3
CASSPQGVSTDTQYF
TGTGCCAGCAGTCCACAGGGGGTAAGCACAGATACGCAGTATTTT
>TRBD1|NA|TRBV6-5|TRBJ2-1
CASSYSGQGAQLEQFF
TGTGCCAGCAGTTACTCGGGACAGGGGGCGCAGCTTGAGCAGTTCTTC
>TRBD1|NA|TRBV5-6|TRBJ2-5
CASSSGQPEETQYF
TGTGCCAGCAGCTCGGGACAGCCTGAAGAGACCCAGTACTTC
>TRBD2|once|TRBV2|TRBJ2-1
CAIATGGGSYNEQFF
TGTGCCATCGCGACGGGGGGGGGATCCTACAATGAGCAGTTCTTC
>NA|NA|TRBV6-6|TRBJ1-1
CASSRQEKDTEAFF
TGTGCCAGCAGTAGACAGGAAAAGGACACTGAAGCTTTCTTT
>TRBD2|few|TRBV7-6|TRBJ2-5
CASSLAWPSGGPYQETQYF
TGTGCCAGCAGCTTAGCCTGGCCTAGCGGGGGCCCCTACCAAGAGACCCAGTACTTC
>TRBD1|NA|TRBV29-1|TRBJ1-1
CSVGGTGNTEAFF
TGCAGCGTTGGGGGGACAGGGAACACTGAAGCTTTCTTT
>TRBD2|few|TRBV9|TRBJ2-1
CASSPRTSGNNEQFF
TGTGCCAGCAGCCCAAGGACTAGCGGAAACAATGAGCAGTTCTTC
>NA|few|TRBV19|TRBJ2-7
CASSLEGVSYEQYF
TGTGCCAGTAGTCTGGAGGGAGTCTCATACGAGCAGTACTTC
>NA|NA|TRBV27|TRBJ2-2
CASSLFVTGPSGELFF
TGTGCCAGCAGTTTATTTGTCACAGGCCCATCCGGGGAGCTGTTTTTT
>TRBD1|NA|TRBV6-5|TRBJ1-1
CASSPGQLNTEAFF
TGTGCCAGCAGTCCGGGACAGTTGAACACTGAAGCTTTCTTT
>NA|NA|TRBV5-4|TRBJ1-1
CASSYPGTQNTEAFF
TGTGCCAGCAGCTATCCCGGGACACAGAACACTGAAGCTTTCTTT
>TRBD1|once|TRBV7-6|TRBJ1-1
CASSGFGNRQGTEAFF
TGTGCCAGCAGCGGATTTGGGAATCGACAGGGCACTGAAGCTTTCTTT
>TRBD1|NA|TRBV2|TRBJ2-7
CASSDLGTAERPYF
TGTGCCAGCAGTGACCTAGGGACAGCCGAACGGCCGTACTTC
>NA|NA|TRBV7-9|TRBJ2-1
CASSLVLPVSGSDYNEQFF
TGTGCCAGCAGCTTAGTGCTCCCGGTTAGCGGCTCAGACTACAATGAGCAGTTCTTC